Presented here are 4 T cell receptor beta chains from one specimen sequenced in a study of T cells in Graves' hyperthyroidism and ophthalmopathy. Researchers amplified the TCR beta CDR3 regions from RNA transcripts. TCR CDR3 underwent first-round RT-PCR with the HTBI primer set. TCRdb recomputed calls from the multiplex PCR reads with MiXCR, one row per CDR3 protein. The sample carries under 250,000 distinct CDR3 sequences, more than 15% recorded once. Sequenced: blood. The receptors derive from a man in his fifties with Graves' hyperthyroidism.

This clonotype was counted ten times or more. The chain recombines TRBV3-1 with TRBJ1-2; TRBD1 agrees at 7 bases. CDR3 length: 16 amino acids. Germline lookup yields CDR1 LGHDT and CDR2 YNNKEL (reference sequence). V was clipped by 5 bases and J by 3 bases; unmatched bases: 12. CDR3 nucleotides: TGTGCCAGCAGCAAAAGGACAGGCACCCCCCACTATGGCTACACCTTC. Translated: CASSKRTGTPHYGYTF.

The sample holds many counts of this clonotype. V and J are TRBV30 and TRBJ1-5; no clear D. V lost 2 bases, J lost 11 bases, and 16 bases lay in between. Germline-derived CDR1 and CDR2 are GTSNPN and SVGIG (reference sequence). The CDR3 has 13 amino acids. CDR3 sequence reads: CAWSSPGFRTQHF. The CDR3 nucleotides are TGTGCCTGGAGTAGTCCGGGTTTTCGGACCCAGCATTTT.

This clonotype was seen only a few times. The chain has TRBV5-1 and TRBJ1-4, with a possible D match to TRBD1 (5 bases). The V end lost 6 bases, the J end lost 2 bases, and 20 bases lay between the germline ends. The length of the CDR3 is 17 residues. Germline CDR1 is SGHRS and CDR2 is YFSETQ. In nucleotides, the CDR3 is TGCGCCAGCAACGGAGGGGTCGGCGGGCGCACTAATGAAAAACTGTTTTTT. This encodes CASNGGVGGRTNEKLFF.

The table lists this clonotype with a few counts. The chain uses TRBV5-1 and TRBJ1-1; D is possibly TRBD1 (6 bases). The V gene lost 2 bases and the J gene lost 6 bases, with 11 bases spanning the gap. Germline V lookup: CDR1 SGHRS, CDR2 YFSETQ. The CDR3 covers 13 residues. As DNA, the CDR3 is TGCGCCAGCAGCTTCATGGGGGGCGCTGAAGCTTTCTTT. Translation: CASSFMGGAEAFF.